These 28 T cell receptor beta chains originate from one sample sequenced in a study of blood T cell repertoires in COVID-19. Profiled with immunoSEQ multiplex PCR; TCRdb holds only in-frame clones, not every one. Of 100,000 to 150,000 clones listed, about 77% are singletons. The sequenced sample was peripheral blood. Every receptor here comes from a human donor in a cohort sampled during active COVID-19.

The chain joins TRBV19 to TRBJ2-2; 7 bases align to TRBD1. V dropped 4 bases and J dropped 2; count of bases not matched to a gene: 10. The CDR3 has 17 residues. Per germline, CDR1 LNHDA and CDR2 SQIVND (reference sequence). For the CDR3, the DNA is TGTGCCAGTAGTAACTCACAGGGGTGGCGAAACACCGGGGAGCTGTTTTTT. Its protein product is CASSNSQGWRNTGELFF.

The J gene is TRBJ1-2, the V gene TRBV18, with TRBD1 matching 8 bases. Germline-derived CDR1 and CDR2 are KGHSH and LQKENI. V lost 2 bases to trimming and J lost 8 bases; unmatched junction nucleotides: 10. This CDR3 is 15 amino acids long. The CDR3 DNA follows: TGTGCCAGCTCACCAGGACTCAGGGGGCGAGGGGGCTACACCTTC. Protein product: CASSPGLRGRGGYTF.

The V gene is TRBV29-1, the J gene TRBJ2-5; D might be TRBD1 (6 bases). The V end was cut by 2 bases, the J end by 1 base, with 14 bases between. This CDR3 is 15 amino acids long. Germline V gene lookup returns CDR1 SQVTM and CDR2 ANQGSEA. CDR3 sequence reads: CSVESGGGPQETQYF. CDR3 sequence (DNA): TGCAGCGTTGAATCTGGTGGGGGCCCCCAAGAGACCCAGTACTTC. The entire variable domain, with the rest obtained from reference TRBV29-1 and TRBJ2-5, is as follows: SAVISQKPSRDICQRGTSLTIQCQVDSQVTMMFWYRQQPGQSLTLIATANQGSEATYESGFVIDKFPISRPNLTFSTLTVSNMSPEDSSIYLCSVESGGGPQETQYFGPGTRLLVL.

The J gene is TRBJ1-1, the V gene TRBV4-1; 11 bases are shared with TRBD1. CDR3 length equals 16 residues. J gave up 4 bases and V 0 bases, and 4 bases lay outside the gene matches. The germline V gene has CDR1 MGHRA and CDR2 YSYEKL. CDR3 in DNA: TGCGCCAGCAGCCAAGAGGTGGGACAGGGGGTCACTGAAGCTTTCTTT. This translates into CASSQEVGQGVTEAFF.

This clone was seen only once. CDR3: CASSLRTRGEKLFF. In DNA form, the CDR3 reads TGCGCCAGCAGCCTACGGACCAGGGGTGAAAAACTGTTTTTT. The V and J genes are TRBV4-1 and TRBJ1-4; D might be TRBD1 (6 bases). V lost 4 bases, J lost 7 bases, and 13 bases lay in between. This CDR3 region has 14 residues. Germline CDR1 MGHRA, CDR2 YSYEKL.

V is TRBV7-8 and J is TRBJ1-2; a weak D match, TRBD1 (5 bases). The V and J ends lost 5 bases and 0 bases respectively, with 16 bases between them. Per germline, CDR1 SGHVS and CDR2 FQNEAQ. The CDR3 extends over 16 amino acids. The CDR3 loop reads CASSRQRQTTNYGYTF. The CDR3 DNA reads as TGTGCCAGCAGCCGCCAAAGACAGACGACTAACTATGGCTACACCTTC.

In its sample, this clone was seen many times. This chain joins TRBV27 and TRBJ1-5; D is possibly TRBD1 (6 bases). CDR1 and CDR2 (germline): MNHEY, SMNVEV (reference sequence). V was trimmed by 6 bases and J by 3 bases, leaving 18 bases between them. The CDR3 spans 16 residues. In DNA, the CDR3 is TGTGCCAGCAGGTTAAATCCTGGACAGCCCAATCAGCCCCAGCATTTT. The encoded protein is CASRLNPGQPNQPQHF.

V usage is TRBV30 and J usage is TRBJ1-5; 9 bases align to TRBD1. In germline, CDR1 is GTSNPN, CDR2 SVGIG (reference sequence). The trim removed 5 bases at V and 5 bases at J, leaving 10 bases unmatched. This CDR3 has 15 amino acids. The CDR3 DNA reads TGTGCCTGGGACCGGGACAGGGCGTCTTATCAGCCCCAGCATTTT. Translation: CAWDRDRASYQPQHF.

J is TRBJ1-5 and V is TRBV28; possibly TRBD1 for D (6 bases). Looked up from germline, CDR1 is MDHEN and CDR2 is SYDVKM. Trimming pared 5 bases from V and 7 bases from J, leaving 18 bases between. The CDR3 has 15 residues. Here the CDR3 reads CASSPGTWDRQPQHF. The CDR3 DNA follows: TGTGCCAGCAGTCCCGGGACATGGGACCGGCAGCCCCAGCATTTT.

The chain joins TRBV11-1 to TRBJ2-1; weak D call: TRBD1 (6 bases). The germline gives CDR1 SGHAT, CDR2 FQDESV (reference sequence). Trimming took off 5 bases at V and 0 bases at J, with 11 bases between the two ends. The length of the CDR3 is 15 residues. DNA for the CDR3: TGTGCCAGCAGCATGGACAGTAGCTCCTACAATGAGCAGTTCTTC. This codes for CASSMDSSSYNEQFF.

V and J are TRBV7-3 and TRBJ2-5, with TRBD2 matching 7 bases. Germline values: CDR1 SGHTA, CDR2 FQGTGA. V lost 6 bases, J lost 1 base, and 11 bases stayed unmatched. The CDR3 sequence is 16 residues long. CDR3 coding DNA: TGTGCCAGCAGTCACGAGGGAGGGAACCTCCAAGAGACCCAGTACTTC. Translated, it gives CASSHEGGNLQETQYF.

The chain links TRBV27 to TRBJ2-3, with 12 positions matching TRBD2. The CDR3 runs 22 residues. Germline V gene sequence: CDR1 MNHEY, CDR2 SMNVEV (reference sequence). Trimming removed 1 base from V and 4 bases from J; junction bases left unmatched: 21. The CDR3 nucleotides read TGTGCCAGCAGTTTATTCGGACGTGTCGGGGCTAGCGGGGGGGGCGTCGCAGATACGCAGTATTTT. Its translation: CASSLFGRVGASGGGVADTQYF.

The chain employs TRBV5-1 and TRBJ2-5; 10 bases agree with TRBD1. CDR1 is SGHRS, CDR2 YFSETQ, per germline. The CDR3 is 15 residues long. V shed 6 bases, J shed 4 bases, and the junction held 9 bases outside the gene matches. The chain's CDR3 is CASIRTGGVRETQYF. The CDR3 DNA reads TGCGCCAGCATTCGGACAGGGGGTGTGAGAGAGACCCAGTACTTC.

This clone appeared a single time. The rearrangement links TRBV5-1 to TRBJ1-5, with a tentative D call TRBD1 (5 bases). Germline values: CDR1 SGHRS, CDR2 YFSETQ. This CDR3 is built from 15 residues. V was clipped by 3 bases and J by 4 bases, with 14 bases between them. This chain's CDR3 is CASSSIGGENQPQHF. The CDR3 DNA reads TGCGCCAGCAGCTCAATAGGAGGGGAAAATCAGCCCCAGCATTTT.

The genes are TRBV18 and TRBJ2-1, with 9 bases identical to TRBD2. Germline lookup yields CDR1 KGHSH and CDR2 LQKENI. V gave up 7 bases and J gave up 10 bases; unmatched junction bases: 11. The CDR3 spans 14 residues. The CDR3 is CASFELRGGNEQFF. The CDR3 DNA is TGTGCCAGCTTCGAATTGCGGGGGGGCAACGAGCAGTTCTTC.

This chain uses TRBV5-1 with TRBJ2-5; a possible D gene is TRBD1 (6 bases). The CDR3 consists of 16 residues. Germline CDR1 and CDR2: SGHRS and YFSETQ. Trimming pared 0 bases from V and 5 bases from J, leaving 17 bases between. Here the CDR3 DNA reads TGCGCCAGCAGCTTGGCAGGTCCAGGGGCTGCGGAGACCCAGTACTTC. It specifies CASSLAGPGAAETQYF.

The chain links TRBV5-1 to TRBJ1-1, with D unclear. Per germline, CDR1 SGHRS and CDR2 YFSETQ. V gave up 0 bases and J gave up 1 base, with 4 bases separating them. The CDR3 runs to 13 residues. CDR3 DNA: TGCGCCAGCAGCTTGGTCTCGAACACTGAAGCTTTCTTT. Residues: CASSLVSNTEAFF.

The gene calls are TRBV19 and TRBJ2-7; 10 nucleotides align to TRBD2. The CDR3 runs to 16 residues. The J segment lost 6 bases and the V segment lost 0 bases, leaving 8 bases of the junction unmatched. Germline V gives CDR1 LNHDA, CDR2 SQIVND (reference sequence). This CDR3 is CASSIELKREGSEQYF. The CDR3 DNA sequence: TGTGCCAGTAGTATAGAACTAAAGCGGGAGGGCTCCGAGCAGTACTTC.

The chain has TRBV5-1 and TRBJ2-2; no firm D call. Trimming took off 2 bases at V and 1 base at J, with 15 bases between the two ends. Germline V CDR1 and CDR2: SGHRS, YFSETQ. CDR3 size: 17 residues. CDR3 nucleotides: TGCGCCAGCAGCTTAACCCAAAATCAGGTGAACACCGGGGAGCTGTTTTTT. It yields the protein CASSLTQNQVNTGELFF.

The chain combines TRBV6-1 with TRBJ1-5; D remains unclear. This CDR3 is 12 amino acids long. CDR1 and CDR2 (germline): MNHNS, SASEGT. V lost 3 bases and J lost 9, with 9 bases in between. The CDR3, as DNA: TGTGCCAGCAGTGAGCGGTGGCGGCCCCAGCATTTT. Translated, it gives CASSERWRPQHF.

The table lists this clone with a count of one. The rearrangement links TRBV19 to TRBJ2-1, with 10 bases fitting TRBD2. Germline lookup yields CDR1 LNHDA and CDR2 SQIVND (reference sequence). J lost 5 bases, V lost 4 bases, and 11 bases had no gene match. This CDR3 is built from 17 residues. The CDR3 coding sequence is TGTGCCAGTAGTAGATTTCCCGGGACTAGCGAGAACAATGAGCAGTTCTTC. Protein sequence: CASSRFPGTSENNEQFF.

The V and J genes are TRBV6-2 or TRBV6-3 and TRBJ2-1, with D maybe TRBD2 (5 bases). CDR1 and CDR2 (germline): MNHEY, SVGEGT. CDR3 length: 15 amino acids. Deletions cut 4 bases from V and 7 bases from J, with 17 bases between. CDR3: CASSSRRTFRNEQFF. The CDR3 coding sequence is TGTGCCAGCAGTTCCCGAAGGACTTTTCGGAATGAGCAGTTCTTC.

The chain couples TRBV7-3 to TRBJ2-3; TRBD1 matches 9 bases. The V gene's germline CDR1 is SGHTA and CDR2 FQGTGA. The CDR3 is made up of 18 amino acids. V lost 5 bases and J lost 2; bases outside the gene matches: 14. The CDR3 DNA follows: TGTGCCAGCAGCCTACTGCCAGCGGACAGGGGACCCACAGATACGCAGTATTTT. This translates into CASSLLPADRGPTDTQYF.

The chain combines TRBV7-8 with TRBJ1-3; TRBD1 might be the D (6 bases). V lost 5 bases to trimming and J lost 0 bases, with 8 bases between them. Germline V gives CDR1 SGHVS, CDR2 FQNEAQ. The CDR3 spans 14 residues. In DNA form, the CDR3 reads TGTGCCAGCAGCCGGACAGCCTCTGGAAACACCATATATTTT. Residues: CASSRTASGNTIYF.

The CDR3 nucleotides read TGTGCCAGCAGTGAACTACCAGGGGCAACAACTAATGAAAAACTGTTTTTT. It encodes CASSELPGATTNEKLFF. The V call is TRBV2, the J call TRBJ1-4; tentative D call: TRBD1 (6 bases). Germline CDR1 and CDR2: SNHLY and FYNNEI. The CDR3 spans 17 residues. V lost 2 bases and J lost 0, with 13 bases in between. Full variable domain (outside the CDR3, taken from reference TRBV2 and TRBJ1-4): EPEVTQTPSHQVTQMGQEVILRCVPISNHLYFYWYRQILGQKVEFLVSFYNNEISEKSEIFDDQFSVERPDGSNFTLKIRSTKLEDSAMYFCASSELPGATTNEKLFFGSGTQLSVL.

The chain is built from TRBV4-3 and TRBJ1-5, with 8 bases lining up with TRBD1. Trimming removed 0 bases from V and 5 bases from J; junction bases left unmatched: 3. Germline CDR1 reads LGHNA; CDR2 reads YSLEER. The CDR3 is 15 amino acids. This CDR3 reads CASSQDMTGDQPQHF. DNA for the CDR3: TGCGCCAGCAGCCAAGATATGACAGGGGATCAGCCCCAGCATTTT.

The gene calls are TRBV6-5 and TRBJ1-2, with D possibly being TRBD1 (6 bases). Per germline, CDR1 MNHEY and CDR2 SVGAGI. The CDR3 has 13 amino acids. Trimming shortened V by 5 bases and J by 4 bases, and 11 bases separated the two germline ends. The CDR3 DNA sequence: TGTGCCAGCAGTCCGCAGGGGTCCTATGGCTACACCTTC. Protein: CASSPQGSYGYTF.

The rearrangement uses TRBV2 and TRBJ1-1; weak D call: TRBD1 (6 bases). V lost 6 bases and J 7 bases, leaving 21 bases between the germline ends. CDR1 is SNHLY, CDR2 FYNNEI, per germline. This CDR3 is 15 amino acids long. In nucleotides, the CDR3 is TGTGCCAGCAGCCTTGGGGGCGATTGGAGATTTGAAGCTTTCTTT. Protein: CASSLGGDWRFEAFF.